Shown below are 23 T cell receptor beta chains from a single sample sequenced in a study of blood T cell repertoires in COVID-19 (dated by TCRdb to 2020 to 2022). The library was generated by the immunoSEQ multiplex PCR assay. TCRdb obtained this table from immuneACCESS and retained in-frame rearrangements with V and J assigned. These tables miss some clones; where compared with another copy, unresolved V genes account for less than half of the shortfall, and the remainder is unexplained. The sample table lists fewer than 100,000 clones, around 90% of them with a count of one. In total, the top ten clones hold 0.7% to 0.9% of the sample. Sample: peripheral blood. The receptor source for this set is a woman at least 80 years old with acute or convalescent COVID-19.

The CDR3 nucleotides read TGTGCCAGCAGTCGCGGGATTAACTATGGCTACACCTTC. Protein sequence: CASSRGINYGYTF. The chain is built from TRBV6-5 and TRBJ1-2, with no clear D. The length of the CDR3 is 13 residues. In germline, CDR1 is MNHEY, CDR2 SVGAGI. V was pared by 5 bases and J by 1 base, with 8 bases between.

This rearrangement joins TRBV9 to TRBJ1-4; TRBD1 is a possible D gene (5 bases). The CDR3 is made up of 15 amino acids. CDR1 SGDLS and CDR2 YYNGEE come from the germline V gene. Trimming removed 0 bases from V and 4 bases from J, with 10 bases in between. The CDR3 spells CASSVGVRGNEKLFF. CDR3 DNA: TGTGCCAGCAGCGTAGGGGTAAGGGGTAATGAAAAACTGTTTTTT. Filled out from reference TRBV9 and TRBJ1-4, the complete variable domain reads DSGVTQTPKHLITATGQRVTLRCSPRSGDLSVYWYQQSLDQGLQFLIQYYNGEERAKGNILERFSAQQFPDLHSELNLSSLELGDSALYFCASSVGVRGNEKLFFGSGTQLSVL.

This rearrangement joins TRBV2 to TRBJ1-4; D might be TRBD1 (5 bases). V lost 7 bases, J lost 0 bases, and 21 bases lay in between. Germline CDR1 and CDR2: SNHLY and FYNNEI. The CDR3 consists of 18 residues. Written as DNA, the CDR3 is TGTGCCAGCATGGATCGGACCCTCATAGGGGCAACTAATGAAAAACTGTTTTTT. Its protein product is CASMDRTLIGATNEKLFF.

The chain recombines TRBV3-1 (or the pseudogene TRBV3-2) with TRBJ1-2, with unresolved D. V was cut by 6 bases and J by 4 bases, with 12 bases left in between. The CDR3 covers 13 residues. Germline CDR1 and CDR2: LGHDT and YNNKEL (reference sequence). CDR3 coding DNA: TGTGCCAGCAGTTCACAGCTAAGCTATGGCTACACCTTC. Protein sequence: CASSSQLSYGYTF.

V is TRBV18 and J is TRBJ1-3; no clear D. CDR3 size: 17 residues. In germline, CDR1 is KGHSH, CDR2 LQKENI. Trimming shortened V by 3 bases and J by 2 bases, and 17 bases separated the two germline ends. CDR3 loop: CASSPPVRRGPGNTIYF. The DNA for the CDR3 is TGTGCCAGCTCACCCCCGGTCAGGCGTGGTCCTGGAAACACCATATATTTT.

The V gene is TRBV5-6, the J gene TRBJ1-2, with TRBD1 identical over 8 bases. Germline V gene data show CDR1 as SGHDT and CDR2 as YYEEEE. The junction had 10 bases not matched to a gene; V was cut back by 6 bases and J by 6 bases. This CDR3 comprises 14 residues. CDR3 region: CASTKGDRTDGYTF. DNA of the CDR3: TGTGCCAGCACCAAAGGGGACAGGACGGATGGCTACACCTTC.

The chain has TRBV5-6 and TRBJ1-6, with D perhaps matching TRBD1 (5 bases). The V and J ends lost 5 bases and 6 bases respectively, with 15 bases between them. Germline CDR1 reads SGHDT; CDR2 reads YYEEEE. The CDR3 extends over 15 amino acids. The chain's CDR3 is CASRLRGLLNSPLHF. The CDR3 bases are TGTGCCAGCAGACTCCGGGGACTGCTTAATTCACCCCTCCACTTT.

The chain links TRBV21-1 to TRBJ1-5. TRBV21-1 is given as a pseudogene. CDR3 length: 13 amino acids. The chain's CDR3 is CASSKQGGQPQHF. CDR3 bases: TGTGCCAGCAGCAAACAGGGAGGTCAGCCCCAGCATTTT.

The chain has TRBV19 and TRBJ2-7; TRBD2 matches at 7 bases. This CDR3 comprises 13 residues. Germline V gene data show CDR1 as LNHDA and CDR2 as SQIVND (reference sequence). V gave up 2 bases and J gave up 4 bases; unmatched junction bases: 2. This CDR3 is CASSIREGYEQYF. Here the CDR3 DNA reads TGTGCCAGTAGTATAAGGGAGGGGTACGAGCAGTACTTC.

The chain uses TRBV7-3 and TRBJ2-1; 8 bases align to TRBD2. The V gene end was trimmed by 5 bases and the J gene end by 6 bases; junction bases not matched to a gene: 3. CDR3 length: 13 residues. Germline CDR1 reads SGHTA; CDR2 reads FQGTGA. CDR3 coding DNA: TGTGCCAGCAGCCGTGGACTAGCCAATGAGCAGTTCTTC. It yields the protein CASSRGLANEQFF.

V usage is TRBV5-4 and J usage is TRBJ2-5; TRBD2 matches 9 bases. The CDR3 extends over 16 amino acids. The germline V gene encodes CDR1 SGHNT and CDR2 YYREEE (reference sequence). Trimming took 2 bases from V and 1 from J; bases not matched to a gene: 6. The CDR3 is CASSLGAGGLQETQYF. The CDR3 nucleotides are TGTGCCAGCAGCTTAGGCGCGGGAGGGCTCCAAGAGACCCAGTACTTC.

The chain couples TRBV5-4 to TRBJ2-1, with D possibly TRBD2 on 6 matching bases. Trimming removed 4 bases at V and 2 bases at J, with 13 bases between. CDR1 SGHNT and CDR2 YYREEE come from the germline V gene (reference sequence). The CDR3 length is 15 residues. The CDR3 loop reads CASSPGTSTYNEQFF. The CDR3 coding sequence is TGTGCCAGCAGCCCGGGGACTTCCACCTACAATGAGCAGTTCTTC.

This clone appeared a single time. In nucleotides, the CDR3 is TGTGCCAGCAGCGCCAGGGGAGTAAAACCCTACGAGCAGTACTTC. Translated: CASSARGVKPYEQYF. The chain is built from TRBV6-2 or TRBV6-3 and TRBJ2-7; D possibly corresponds to TRBD1 (6 bases). CDR1 and CDR2 from the germline V gene are MNHEY and SVGEGT. The CDR3 is 15 residues long. V lost 6 bases, J lost 2 bases, and 17 bases lay in between.

CDR3: CASSLDHTDNYGYTF. CDR3 bases: TGTGCCAGCAGCTTAGATCATACAGATAACTATGGCTACACCTTC. The chain uses TRBV11-2 and TRBJ1-2; D unresolved. Between the trimmed V and J ends, which lost 0 bases and 1 base, there was a span of 9 bases. CDR1 is SGHAT, CDR2 FQNNGV, per germline. The CDR3 runs to 15 residues.

This chain connects TRBV3-1 (or the pseudogene TRBV3-2) to TRBJ1-6, with D unresolved. With 4 bases removed from V and 10 bases from J, the gap between germline ends came to 14 bases. CDR3 length equals 14 residues. The germline CDR1 and CDR2 sequences are LGHDT and YNNKEL (reference sequence). CDR3 residues: CASSPLWSGSPLHF. CDR3 in DNA: TGTGCCAGCAGCCCCCTTTGGAGCGGATCACCCCTCCACTTT.

The chain has TRBV6-5 and TRBJ2-1, with 9 bases matching TRBD2. With 6 bases clipped from V and 3 bases from J, the junction kept 6 bases outside the gene matches. The CDR3 length is 15 residues. CDR1 MNHEY and CDR2 SVGAGI come from the germline V gene. CDR3 amino acids: CASRIAGVHYNEQFF. In DNA, the CDR3 is TGTGCCAGCAGGATAGCGGGAGTGCACTACAATGAGCAGTTCTTC.

J is TRBJ1-3 and V is TRBV5-6; D is possibly TRBD1 (6 bases). Looked up from germline, CDR1 is SGHDT and CDR2 is YYEEEE. This CDR3 is built from 16 residues. The V and J ends lost 4 bases and 0 bases respectively, with 14 bases between them. This chain's CDR3 is CASSPAGAFSGNTIYF. The DNA of the CDR3 is TGTGCCAGCAGCCCCGCGGGGGCATTCTCTGGAAACACCATATATTTT. The variable domain in full, with the rest retrieved from reference TRBV5-6 and TRBJ1-3, is DAGVTQSPTHLIKTRGQQVTLRCSPKSGHDTVSWYQQALGQGPQFIFQYYEEEERQRGNFPDRFSGHQFPNYSSELNVNALLLGDSALYLCASSPAGAFSGNTIYFGEGSWLTVV.

The DNA of the CDR3 is TGCGCCAGCAGCCTAGGACTAGGACAAAAAAATGAGCAGTTCTTC. Its translation is CASSLGLGQKNEQFF. V and J are TRBV4-1 and TRBJ2-1; TRBD2 matches at 7 bases. CDR1 and CDR2 from the germline V gene are MGHRA and YSYEKL. V gave up 4 bases and J gave up 7 bases; unmatched junction bases: 10. The CDR3 covers 15 residues.

The table lists this clone with a count of one. The V gene is TRBV2, the J gene TRBJ1-2, with 10 bases identical to TRBD1. The CDR3 totals 17 residues. V lost 3 bases and J lost 0; bases outside the gene matches: 7. In germline, CDR1 is SNHLY, CDR2 FYNNEI. Here the CDR3 reads CASSDRDRGLSNYGYTF. CDR3 sequence (DNA): TGTGCCAGCAGTGACCGGGACAGGGGTCTATCTAACTATGGCTACACCTTC. Drawing the rest from reference TRBV2 and TRBJ1-2, the complete variable domain is EPEVTQTPSHQVTQMGQEVILRCVPISNHLYFYWYRQILGQKVEFLVSFYNNEISEKSEIFDDQFSVERPDGSNFTLKIRSTKLEDSAMYFCASSDRDRGLSNYGYTFGSGTRLTVV.

The chain is built from TRBV6-2 or TRBV6-3 and TRBJ1-5; 10 nucleotides agree with TRBD1. Germline V CDR1 and CDR2: MNHEY, SVGEGT. The length of the CDR3 is 16 residues. J gave up 2 bases and V 5 bases, and 6 bases lay outside the gene matches. CDR3: CASSDDRGLGNQPQHF. The CDR3 bases are TGTGCCAGCAGTGACGACAGGGGGCTGGGCAATCAGCCCCAGCATTTT.

This clone was seen only once. V and J are TRBV18 and TRBJ2-5; D perhaps matches TRBD2 (5 bases). The germline V gene encodes CDR1 KGHSH and CDR2 LQKENI. The CDR3 runs to 15 residues. V lost 1 base and J lost 5, with 14 bases in between. CDR3: CASSPRYGEPETQYF. The DNA of the CDR3 is TGTGCCAGCTCACCACGATATGGGGAGCCGGAGACCCAGTACTTC.

The chain is built from TRBV7-2 and TRBJ2-5; 10 nucleotides line up with TRBD1. In germline, CDR1 is SGHTA, CDR2 FQGNSA. Losses at the gene ends were 4 bases for V and 4 bases for J; bases not matched to a gene: 6. This CDR3 region has 15 residues. The CDR3 DNA follows: TGTGCCAGCAGCTCGCAAAGGACAGGGGGAGAGACCCAGTACTTC. It is translated as CASSSQRTGGETQYF.

V gene TRBV18 combines with J gene TRBJ1-5, with 7 bases fitting TRBD1. There are 16 residues in the CDR3. V lost 3 bases, J lost 2 bases, and 7 bases stayed unmatched. The germline V gene encodes CDR1 KGHSH and CDR2 LQKENI. CDR3 in amino acids: CASSPETGRGNQPQHF. In nucleotides, the CDR3 is TGTGCCAGCTCACCCGAGACAGGGCGCGGCAATCAGCCCCAGCATTTT.